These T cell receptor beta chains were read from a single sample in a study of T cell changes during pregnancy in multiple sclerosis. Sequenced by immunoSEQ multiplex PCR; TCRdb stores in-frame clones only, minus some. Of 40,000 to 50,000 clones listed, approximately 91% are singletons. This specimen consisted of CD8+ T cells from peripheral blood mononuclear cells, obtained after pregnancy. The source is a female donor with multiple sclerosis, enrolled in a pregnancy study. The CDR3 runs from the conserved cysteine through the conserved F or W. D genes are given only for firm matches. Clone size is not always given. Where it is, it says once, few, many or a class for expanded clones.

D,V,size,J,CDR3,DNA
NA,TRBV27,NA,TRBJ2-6,CASSRLDSNSGANVLTF,TGTGCCAGCAGCAGATTGGACAGTAACTCTGGGGCCAACGTCCTGACTTTC
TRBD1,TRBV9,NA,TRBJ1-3,CASSLGTAGNTIYF,TGTGCCAGCAGCCTGGGGACAGCTGGAAACACCATATATTTT
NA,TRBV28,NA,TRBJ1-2,CASSFIGTDGYTF,TGTGCCAGCAGTTTCATCGGAACAGATGGCTACACCTTC
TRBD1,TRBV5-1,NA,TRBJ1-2,CASSPRTGKEGYGYTF,TGCGCCAGCAGCCCTCGGACAGGGAAAGAGGGCTATGGCTACACCTTC
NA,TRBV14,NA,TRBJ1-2,CASSHTANYGYTF,TGTGCCAGCAGCCACACAGCTAACTATGGCTACACCTTC
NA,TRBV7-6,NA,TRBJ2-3,CASSASRAVSRTDTQYF,TGTGCCAGCAGCGCTAGCCGGGCAGTTAGTAGGACAGATACGCAGTATTTT
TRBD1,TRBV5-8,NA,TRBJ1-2,CASSLDTGAFGYTF,TGTGCCAGCAGCTTGGACACAGGGGCCTTCGGCTACACCTTC
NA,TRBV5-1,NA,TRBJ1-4,CASSLSGSVNEKLFF,TGCGCCAGCAGCCTCTCAGGGTCAGTTAATGAAAAACTGTTTTTT
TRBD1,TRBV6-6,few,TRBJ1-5,CASSYEGTGGQPQHF,TGTGCCAGCAGTTACGAGGGGACAGGGGGTCAGCCCCAGCATTTT
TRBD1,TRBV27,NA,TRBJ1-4,CASSFGTGEKLFF,TGTGCCAGCAGTTTCGGGACAGGGGAAAAACTGTTTTTT
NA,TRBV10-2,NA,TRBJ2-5,CASSESRGLTQETQYF,TGCGCCAGCAGTGAGTCTCGGGGTCTAACCCAGGAGACCCAGTACTTC
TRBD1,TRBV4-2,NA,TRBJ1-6,CASSHGQGLTPLHF,TGTGCCAGCAGCCACGGACAGGGTTTGACACCCCTCCACTTT
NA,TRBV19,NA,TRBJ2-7,CASNDPINSYEQYF,TGTGCCAGTAACGACCCGATTAACAGCTACGAGCAGTACTTC
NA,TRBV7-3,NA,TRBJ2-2,CASSFAGQGELFF,TGCGCCAGCAGCTTTGCAGGGCAAGGGGAGCTGTTTTTT
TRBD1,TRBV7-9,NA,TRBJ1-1,CASSTDRGLTEAFF,TGTGCCAGCAGCACCGACAGGGGGCTCACTGAAGCTTTCTTT
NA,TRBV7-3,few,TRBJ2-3,CASSFGGGTDTQYF,TGTGCCAGCAGCTTCGGCGGGGGCACAGATACGCAGTATTTT
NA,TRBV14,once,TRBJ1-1,CASSQVGPGGFF,TGTGCCAGCAGCCAAGTAGGCCCCGGGGGGTTCTTT
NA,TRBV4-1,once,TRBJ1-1,CASSQTGNTEAFF,TGCGCCAGCAGCCAGACGGGAAACACTGAAGCTTTCTTT
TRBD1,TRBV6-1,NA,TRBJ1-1,CASSETQGAAFF,TGTGCCAGCAGTGAAACCCAGGGGGCCGCTTTCTTT
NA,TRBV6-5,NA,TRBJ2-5,CASSPIVGGGETQYF,TGTGCCAGCAGCCCAATAGTGGGAGGGGGAGAGACCCAGTACTTC
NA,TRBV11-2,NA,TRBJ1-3,CASSLEIPSAAGNTIYF,TGTGCCAGCAGCTTAGAAATCCCCTCCGCAGCTGGAAACACCATATATTTT
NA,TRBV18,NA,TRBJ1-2,CASSPRSEVNGYTF,TGTGCCAGCTCACCTAGGAGCGAGGTTAATGGCTACACCTTC
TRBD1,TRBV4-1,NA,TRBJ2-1,CASTPWDRDYNEQFF,TGCGCCAGCACCCCTTGGGACAGGGACTACAATGAGCAGTTCTTC
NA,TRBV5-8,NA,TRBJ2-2,CASSLSGITGELFF,TGTGCCAGCAGCTTGTCAGGGATCACCGGGGAGCTGTTTTTT
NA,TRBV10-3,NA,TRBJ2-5,CAISDPLGGAQETQYF,TGTGCCATCAGTGATCCCCTTGGGGGCGCTCAAGAGACCCAGTACTTC
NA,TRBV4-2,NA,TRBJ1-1,CASSQDAAPMNTEAFF,TGTGCCAGCAGCCAAGATGCGGCACCGATGAACACTGAAGCTTTCTTT
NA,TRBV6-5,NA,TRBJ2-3,CASSPFGSGDTQYF,TGTGCCAGCAGCCCCTTTGGCTCAGGGGATACGCAGTATTTT
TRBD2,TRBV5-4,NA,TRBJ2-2,CASSERGEIGELFF,TGTGCCAGCAGCGAACGGGGGGAGATCGGGGAGCTGTTTTTT
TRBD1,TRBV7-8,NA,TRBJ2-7,CASSTGTAGPYEQYF,TGTGCCAGCAGCACCGGGACAGCAGGACCCTACGAGCAGTACTTC
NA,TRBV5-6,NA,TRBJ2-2,CASSPGVPGELFF,TGTGCCAGCAGCCCAGGGGTTCCCGGGGAGCTGTTTTTT
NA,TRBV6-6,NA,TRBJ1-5,CASSLAEDQPQHF,TGTGCCAGCAGTTTGGCCGAGGATCAGCCCCAGCATTTT
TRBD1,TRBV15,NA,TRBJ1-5,CATSRDRGRNQPQHF,TGTGCCACCAGCAGAGACAGGGGGCGGAATCAGCCCCAGCATTTT
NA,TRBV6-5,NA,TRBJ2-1,CASSSPRGLLVNQQFF,TGTGCCAGCAGTTCACCAAGGGGGTTATTGGTCAATCAGCAGTTCTTC
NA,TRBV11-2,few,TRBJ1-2,CASSSASGGYTF,TGTGCCAGCAGCTCCGCATCGGGGGGCTACACCTTC
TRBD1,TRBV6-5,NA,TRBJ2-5,CASSPGQGETQYF,TGTGCCAGCTCCCCGGGACAGGGTGAGACCCAGTACTTC
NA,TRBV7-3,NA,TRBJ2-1,CASSLDRFSEQFF,TGTGCCAGCAGCTTGGACAGATTTAGTGAGCAGTTCTTC
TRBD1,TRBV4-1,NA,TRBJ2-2,CASSQAQGTGELFF,TGCGCCAGCAGCCAAGCACAGGGGACCGGGGAGCTGTTTTTT
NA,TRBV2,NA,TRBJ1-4,CASKLEPTEATNEKLFF,TGTGCCAGCAAATTGGAGCCGACGGAGGCAACTAATGAAAAACTGTTTTTT
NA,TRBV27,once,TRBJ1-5,CASSFPGQPQHF,TGTGCCAGCAGTTTCCCCGGTCAGCCCCAGCATTTT
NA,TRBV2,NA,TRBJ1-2,CASTGTVSDYGYTF,TGTGCCAGCACCGGGACTGTCTCAGACTATGGCTACACCTTC
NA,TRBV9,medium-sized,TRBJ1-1,CASSVVLGAEAFF,TGTGCCAGCAGCGTAGTGTTAGGGGCTGAAGCTTTCTTT
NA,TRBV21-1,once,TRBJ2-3,CASSKVASGGCTDTQYF,TGTGCCAGCAGCAAAGTAGCGAGCGGGGGATGCACAGATACGCAGTATTTT
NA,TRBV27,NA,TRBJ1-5,CASQARGYSNQPQHF,TGTGCCAGCCAGGCGCGGGGCTATAGCAATCAGCCCCAGCATTTT
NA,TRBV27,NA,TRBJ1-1,CASSLSLGTEAFF,TGTGCCAGCAGTTTATCCCTCGGGACTGAAGCTTTCTTT
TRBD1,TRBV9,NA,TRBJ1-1,CASSGYRGGTEAFF,TGTGCCAGCAGCGGCTACAGGGGTGGCACTGAAGCTTTCTTT
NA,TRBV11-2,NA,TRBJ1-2,CASSPMSGDGYTF,TGTGCCAGCAGCCCGATGTCCGGGGATGGCTACACCTTC
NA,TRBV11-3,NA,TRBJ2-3,CASSSGGREKYF,TGTGCCAGCAGCTCCGGGGGGCGTGAGAAGTATTTT
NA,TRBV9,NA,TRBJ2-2,CASSPLPRTENTGELFF,TGTGCCAGCAGCCCACTACCCCGGACAGAGAACACCGGGGAGCTGTTTTTT
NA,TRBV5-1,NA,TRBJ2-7,CASSLAYGHYEQYF,TGCGCCAGCAGCTTGGCCTACGGACACTACGAGCAGTACTTC
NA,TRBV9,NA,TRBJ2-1,CASSVSDEQFF,TGTGCCAGCAGCGTATCGGATGAGCAGTTCTTC
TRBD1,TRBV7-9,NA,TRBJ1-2,CASSSDRDYGYTF,TGTGCCAGCAGCTCCGACAGGGATTATGGCTACACCTTC
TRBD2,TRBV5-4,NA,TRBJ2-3,CASSLERGGLDTQYF,TGTGCCAGCAGCCTGGAGCGGGGTGGGTTAGATACGCAGTATTTT
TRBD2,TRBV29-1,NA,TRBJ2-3,CSVRLTSGGRTDTQYF,TGCAGCGTCCGATTGACTAGCGGGGGACGCACAGATACGCAGTATTTT
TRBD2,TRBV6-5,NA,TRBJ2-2,CATRGGVTNTGELFF,TGTGCCACTCGGGGGGGGGTTACCAACACCGGGGAGCTGTTTTTT